This passage covers 23 T cell receptor beta chains from one sample sequenced in a study of cytomegalovirus exposure and HLA in healthy donors. PCR was performed using 60 Vbeta and 13 Jbeta primers. Generated by immunoSEQ multiplex PCR, the TCRdb table keeps only in-frame clones and is missing some. Of hundreds of thousands of clones listed, over 75% were seen once; the top ten hold approximately 2%. Sequenced material: PBMCs. These receptor sequences come from a male donor in good health and CMV-seronegative.

The chain joins TRBV5-8 to TRBJ2-3; TRBD1 matches 11 bases. From germline, CDR1 is SGHTS and CDR2 YDEGEE. The CDR3 consists of 16 residues. V dropped 4 bases and J dropped 3; count of bases not matched to a gene: 7. The DNA for the CDR3 is TGTGCCAGCAGCAAAGGGACAGGGGGTAATACAGATACGCAGTATTTT. Translating it yields CASSKGTGGNTDTQYF.

The gene calls are TRBV28 and TRBJ1-5, with D unclear. Germline assignment: CDR1 MDHEN and CDR2 SYDVKM. V gave up 6 bases and J gave up 5 bases, with 11 bases separating them. The CDR3 has 13 amino acids. CDR3 protein: CASSQDSYQPQHF. CDR3 sequence (DNA): TGTGCCAGCAGCCAGGACTCATATCAGCCCCAGCATTTT.

V and J are TRBV15 and TRBJ1-1; D is undetermined. The V end was cut by 0 bases, the J end by 1 base, with 6 bases between. CDR3 length: 14 amino acids. Germline loops: CDR1 LNHNV, CDR2 YYDKDF (reference sequence). The CDR3 is CATSRDRENTEAFF. The CDR3 DNA reads as TGTGCCACCAGCAGAGACCGGGAGAACACTGAAGCTTTCTTT.

The rearrangement links TRBV6-1 to TRBJ2-7, with D perhaps matching TRBD1 (6 bases). Trimming took off 8 bases at V and 0 bases at J, with 17 bases between the two ends. The CDR3 extends over 15 amino acids. CDR1 and CDR2 from the germline V gene are MNHNS and SASEGT. The CDR3 DNA follows: TGTGCCAGCTCACGAACAGGGCTCAGCTCCTACGAGCAGTACTTC. Its protein product is CASSRTGLSSYEQYF.

The rearrangement links TRBV28 to TRBJ2-3, with TRBD1 matching 10 bases. Germline trimming cut 4 bases from V and 2 bases from J; bases unmatched to any gene: 6. The CDR3 covers 16 residues. CDR1 MDHEN and CDR2 SYDVKM come from the germline V gene. CDR3 in amino acids: CASSYRQGAFTDTQYF. The DNA of the CDR3 is TGTGCCAGCAGTTATAGACAGGGGGCTTTCACAGATACGCAGTATTTT. The entire variable domain, with the rest obtained from reference TRBV28 and TRBJ2-3, is as follows: DVKVTQSSRYLVKRTGEKVFLECVQDMDHENMFWYRQDPGLGLRLIYFSYDVKMKEKGDIPEGYSVSREKKERFSLILESASTNQTSMYLCASSYRQGAFTDTQYFGPGTRLTVL.

The chain combines TRBV19 with TRBJ1-6; a weak D match, TRBD1 (6 bases). The CDR3 is 11 amino acids. CDR1 LNHDA and CDR2 SQIVND come from the germline V gene (reference sequence). V was cut by 4 bases and J by 14 bases, with 9 bases left in between. In nucleotides, the CDR3 is TGTGCCAGTAGTACCGGACAGACCCTCCACTTT. It is translated as CASSTGQTLHF.

This chain connects TRBV6-5 to TRBJ1-4; perhaps TRBD1 as D (5 bases). The CDR3 covers 13 residues. V was trimmed by 8 bases and J by 5 bases, leaving 12 bases between them. CDR1 is MNHEY and CDR2 is SVGAGI in the germline V gene. CDR3 protein: CASYSRTNEKLFF. CDR3 DNA: TGTGCCAGCTACTCCAGGACAAATGAAAAACTGTTTTTT.

V gene TRBV7-9 combines with J gene TRBJ2-7, with unresolved D. The germline V and J ends were trimmed by 5 bases and 3 bases, with 17 bases remaining between them. The germline V gene encodes CDR1 SEHNR and CDR2 FQNEAQ (reference sequence). CDR3 length: 15 amino acids. The CDR3 sequence is CASSQTGTAGYEQYF. The CDR3 DNA reads TGTGCCAGCAGCCAAACTGGCACAGCCGGCTACGAGCAGTACTTC.

This rearrangement joins TRBV6-5 to TRBJ2-2; TRBD2 is a possible D gene (5 bases). The CDR3 runs to 15 residues. Germline CDR1 reads MNHEY; CDR2 reads SVGAGI. V gave up 2 bases and J gave up 6 bases, with 13 bases separating them. In DNA form, the CDR3 reads TGTGCCAGCAGTTACCGAACTAGTATTTCCGGGGAGCTGTTTTTT. This sequence encodes CASSYRTSISGELFF.

The rearrangement links TRBV2 to TRBJ2-5; 9 nucleotides align to TRBD2. The V segment lost 7 bases and the J segment 4 bases; nucleotides outside the gene matches: 13. Germline-derived CDR1 and CDR2 are SNHLY and FYNNEI. The CDR3 is 16 amino acids. The CDR3 nucleotides read TGTGCCAGCAATGGGAATTGGGCGGGGGGGCCAGAGACCCAGTACTTC. Translating it yields CASNGNWAGGPETQYF.

The CDR3 region has the DNA TGTGCCAGCAGCCAAGATAGTCGATTGAACACCGGGGAGCTGTTTTTT. Its translation: CASSQDSRLNTGELFF. The chain uses TRBV4-2 and TRBJ2-2; D not resolved. V dropped 0 bases and J dropped 1 base, with 9 bases sitting between them. The CDR3 runs 16 residues. CDR1 is LGHNA and CDR2 is YNFKEQ in the germline V gene.

This clone was seen only a few times. The J gene is TRBJ2-7, the V gene TRBV14; tentative D call: TRBD2 (5 bases). The germline gives CDR1 SGHDN, CDR2 FVKESK. This CDR3 is 15 amino acids long. V was pared by 0 bases and J by 2 bases, with 11 bases between. CDR3 sequence: CASSQEGSAAYEQYF. The CDR3 DNA is TGTGCCAGCAGCCAAGAGGGTAGCGCCGCCTACGAGCAGTACTTC. Based on the CDR3 plus reference TRBV14 and TRBJ2-7, the full variable domain is EAGVTQFPSHSVIEKGQTVTLRCDPISGHDNLYWYRRVMGKEIKFLLHFVKESKQDESGMPNNRFLAERTGGTYSTLKVQPAELEDSGVYFCASSQEGSAAYEQYFGPGTRLTVT.

J is TRBJ1-1 and V is TRBV30; 7 bases are shared with TRBD1. Germline V CDR1 and CDR2: GTSNPN, SVGIG (reference sequence). This CDR3 is built from 12 residues. The trim removed 2 bases at V and 10 bases at J, leaving 7 bases unmatched. The DNA for the CDR3 is TGTGCCTGGAGTAATTCCGGGACAGTAGCTTTCTTT. It translates to CAWSNSGTVAFF.

The CDR3 DNA reads TGTGCCAGCTCACCACGGACAGGGGGCTACAATGAGCAGTTCTTC. Its translation is CASSPRTGGYNEQFF. The chain has TRBV18 and TRBJ2-1; 10 nucleotides agree with TRBD1. CDR3 size: 15 residues. CDR1 is KGHSH and CDR2 is LQKENI in the germline V gene. The J segment lost 3 bases and the V segment lost 1 base, leaving 0 bases of the junction unmatched. Full variable domain (remainder filled in from reference TRBV18 and TRBJ2-1): NAGVMQNPRHLVRRRGQEARLRCSPMKGHSHVYWYRQLPEEGLKFMVYLQKENIIDESGMPKERFSAEFPKEGPSILRIQQVVRGDSAAYFCASSPRTGGYNEQFFGPGTRLTVL.

The rearrangement joins TRBV7-9 to TRBJ1-6; D possibly corresponds to TRBD1 (5 bases). The CDR3 covers 14 residues. V lost 4 bases to trimming and J lost 6 bases, with 10 bases between them. Per germline, CDR1 SEHNR and CDR2 FQNEAQ (reference sequence). The CDR3 nucleotides are TGTGCCAGCAGCTCACCGGGACTTAATTCACCCCTCCACTTT. It specifies CASSSPGLNSPLHF.

The chain links TRBV7-8 to TRBJ2-1, with TRBD1 matching over 8 bases. V lost 3 bases, J lost 8 bases, and 6 bases stayed unmatched. CDR1 and CDR2 (germline): SGHVS, FQNEAQ. This CDR3 region has 14 residues. The CDR3 bases are TGTGCCAGCAGCTTTGGACAGGGCCGGGATGAGCAGTTCTTC. It is translated as CASSFGQGRDEQFF.

The V call is TRBV28, the J call TRBJ2-5, with 10 positions matching TRBD1. Gene TRBJ2-7 matches the end of the DNA better, so the J call may be wrong. Germline CDR1 is MDHEN and CDR2 is SYDVKM. CDR3 size: 14 residues. In nucleotides, the CDR3 is TGTGCCAGCAGTCCTCGGACAGGGGGGTTCGAGCAGTACTTC. Its translation: CASSPRTGGFEQYF.

This clone was observed a single time. The rearrangement joins TRBV7-3 to TRBJ1-2; no definite D call. The CDR3 sequence is 13 residues long. Trimming left V 5 bases short and J 5 bases short, with 12 bases between. Germline CDR1 SGHTA, CDR2 FQGTGA. CDR3 sequence reads: CASSRTVQYGYTF. The DNA of the CDR3 is TGTGCCAGCAGCCGGACTGTCCAATATGGCTACACCTTC. The full variable domain, rest sourced from reference TRBV7-3 and TRBJ1-2, is GAGVSQTPSNKVTEKGKYVELRCDPISGHTALYWYRQSLGQGPEFLIYFQGTGAADDSGLPNDRFFAVRPEGSVSTLKIQRTERGDSAVYLCASSRTVQYGYTFGSGTRLTVV.

This clone is medium-sized in the sample. Other nucleotide sequences from this sample produce the same CDR3. This chain uses TRBV4-2 with TRBJ2-5; TRBD2 agrees at 9 bases. The CDR3 covers 15 residues. CDR1 and CDR2 (germline): LGHNA, YNFKEQ. The ends lost 0 bases at V and 1 base at J; junction bases unmatched: 0. Written as DNA, the CDR3 is TGTGCCAGCAGCCAAGAGCGGGGGGGCCAAGAGACCCAGTACTTC. This translates into CASSQERGGQETQYF.

The rearrangement links TRBV18 to TRBJ2-1, with 7 bases fitting TRBD1. After removal of 3 bases from V and 2 bases from J, the junction contained 13 bases not matched to a gene. CDR1 KGHSH and CDR2 LQKENI come from the germline V gene. The CDR3 consists of 18 residues. Here the CDR3 DNA reads TGTGCCAGCTCACCGGCCTTACAGGGGAGTGTGGCCTACAATGAGCAGTTCTTC. It specifies CASSPALQGSVAYNEQFF.

The V and J genes are TRBV10-1 and TRBJ2-2, with 9 bases aligning to TRBD2. With 6 bases clipped from V and 4 bases from J, the junction kept 9 bases outside the gene matches. The CDR3 totals 16 residues. The germline CDR1 and CDR2 sequences are WNHNN and SYGVQD (reference sequence). The CDR3 region has the DNA TGCGCCAGCAGGTGGGCGGGAGGGCCGTGCACCGGGGAGCTGTTTTTT. This gives the protein CASRWAGGPCTGELFF.

CDR3 DNA: TGCGCCAGCAGCCGCGCGAGAGCCACCTACAATGAGCAGTTCTTC. Translated, it gives CASSRARATYNEQFF. The chain uses TRBV4-3 and TRBJ2-1; D not resolved. Between the trimmed V and J ends, which lost 4 bases and 2 bases, there was a span of 12 bases. There are 15 residues in the CDR3. Germline CDR1 is LGHNA and CDR2 is YSLEER.

This chain connects TRBV28 to TRBJ2-7; D perhaps matches TRBD1 (6 bases). Trimming left V 4 bases short and J 0 bases short, with 10 bases between. This CDR3 is built from 14 residues. The V gene's germline CDR1 is MDHEN and CDR2 SYDVKM. The CDR3 sequence: CASSSRTASYEQYF. For the CDR3, the DNA is TGTGCCAGCAGTTCGCGGACAGCCTCCTACGAGCAGTACTTC.